The rows below give T cell receptor beta chains drawn from one sample of a study of T cells in Graves' hyperthyroidism and ophthalmopathy. TCRdb called the multiplex PCR reads again in MiXCR, with one record for every CDR3 protein. The sample includes around 480,000 distinct CDR3 sequences, approximately 15% of them seen just once. The source material was blood. The source is a woman under 30 with Graves' hyperthyroidism. Both conserved end residues are part of each CDR3. The D gene is left open where the match is weak. For some rows the clone size is stated as once, few or many, or as a class when expanded; others skip it.

clone_size,j_call,v_call,d_call,cdr3_aa,cdr3_nt
-,TRBJ1-5,TRBV6-1,-,CASMIDSGQPQHF,TGTGCCAGCATGATAGACAGCGGTCAGCCCCAGCATTTT
many,TRBJ1-1,TRBV12-3/TRBV12-4,-,CASSFGQIEAFF,TGTGCCAGCAGTTTTGGGCAGATTGAAGCTTTCTTT
-,TRBJ1-2,TRBV11-3,-,CASSFLGYLGGYTF,TGTGCCAGCAGCTTCTTGGGGTACCTTGGCGGCTACACCTTC
-,TRBJ1-5,TRBV15,-,CATSRDPPKWDNQPQHF,TGTGCCACCAGCAGAGATCCCCCCAAATGGGACAATCAGCCCCAGCATTTT
few,TRBJ2-1,TRBV24-1,TRBD1,CATSDPGQGTHEQFF,TGTGCCACCAGTGATCCGGGACAGGGGACTCATGAGCAGTTCTTC
few,TRBJ2-1,TRBV9,TRBD2,CASSVRAGDYNEQFF,TGTGCCAGCAGCGTCAGAGCGGGGGACTACAATGAGCAGTTCTTC
many,TRBJ2-5,TRBV12-3/TRBV12-4,-,CASTKGGTQYF,TGTGCCAGCACCAAGGGGGGGACCCAGTACTTC
many,TRBJ1-2,TRBV12-3/TRBV12-4,-,CASTPTLFNYGYTF,TGTGCCAGCACCCCGACCTTGTTTAACTATGGCTACACCTTC
few,TRBJ1-2,TRBV14,-,CASSQAGLYGYTF,TGTGCCAGCAGCCAGGCTGGACTCTATGGCTACACCTTC
many,TRBJ1-4,TRBV12-5,TRBD1,CASGPDREGKLFF,TGTGCTAGTGGCCCCGACAGGGAAGGAAAACTGTTTTTT
many,TRBJ1-1,TRBV27,-,CASSPDTGPPEAFF,TGTGCCAGCAGTCCCGACACAGGGCCCCCTGAAGCTTTCTTT
many,TRBJ1-5,TRBV2,-,CASTTDGNQPQHF,TGTGCCAGCACCACGGACGGTAATCAGCCCCAGCATTTT
few,TRBJ2-1,TRBV3-1,TRBD2,CASSISGRVWNEQFF,TGTGCCAGCAGCATAAGCGGGAGAGTGTGGAATGAGCAGTTCTTC
many,TRBJ2-3,TRBV11-3,TRBD2,CASSFGTSGRTDTQYF,TGTGCCAGCAGCTTCGGGACTAGCGGGAGAACAGATACGCAGTATTTT
many,TRBJ1-4,TRBV19,TRBD1,CASSPRDRTHQKLFF,TGTGCCAGTAGCCCACGGGACAGGACCCATCAAAAACTGTTTTTT
many,TRBJ2-5,TRBV7-2,TRBD1,CASSVRDRYQETQYF,TGTGCCAGCAGCGTCCGGGACAGGTACCAAGAGACCCAGTACTTC
-,TRBJ2-7,TRBV24-1,-,CATSLPSSYEQYF,TGTGCCACCAGTCTCCCCAGTAGCTACGAGCAGTACTTC
many,TRBJ2-1,TRBV3-1,-,CASSQELGYHNEQFF,TGTGCCAGCAGCCAAGAACTGGGATACCACAATGAGCAGTTCTTC
few,TRBJ1-5,TRBV9,-,CASSEGGLGNQPQHF,TGTGCCAGCAGCGAAGGAGGTCTAGGTAATCAGCCCCAGCATTTT
few,TRBJ2-1,TRBV28,-,CASSLQASYNEQFF,TGTGCCAGCAGTTTACAAGCTAGCTACAATGAGCAGTTCTTC
many,TRBJ2-2,TRBV19,-,CASSVRVTGELFF,TGTGCCAGTAGTGTGAGAGTTACCGGGGAGCTGTTTTTT
-,TRBJ2-7,TRBV5-1,TRBD1,CASSYTGGPYEQYF,TGCGCCAGCAGTTATACAGGGGGCCCCTACGAGCAGTACTTC
many,TRBJ1-1,TRBV12-3/TRBV12-4,-,CASSLASLNTEAFF,TGTGCCAGCAGTTTAGCGAGCCTGAACACTGAAGCTTTCTTT
-,TRBJ2-5,TRBV3-1,TRBD1,CASSQETGGRKTQYF,TGTGCCAGCAGCCAAGAGACAGGGGGCAGGAAGACCCAGTACTTC
many,TRBJ2-5,TRBV6-5,TRBD1,CASSYSDRGRETQYF,TGTGCCAGCAGTTACTCTGACAGGGGGCGCGAGACCCAGTACTTC
many,TRBJ2-5,TRBV9,-,CASSAQGWGLGQETQYF,TGTGCCAGCAGCGCACAGGGTTGGGGCTTGGGCCAAGAGACCCAGTACTTC
many,TRBJ1-6,TRBV5-1,-,CASSSDRNSPLHF,TGTGCCAGCAGTTCCGACAGGAATTCACCCCTCCACTTT
many,TRBJ2-1,TRBV29-1,-,CSVGTVYNEQFF,TGCAGCGTTGGGACTGTATACAATGAGCAGTTCTTC
few,TRBJ2-2,TRBV11-2,TRBD1,CASSQSGGNTGELFF,TGTGCCAGCAGCCAATCAGGGGGGAACACCGGGGAGCTGTTTTTT
many,TRBJ1-1,TRBV4-1,-,CASSQADRDFGAFF,TGCGCCAGCAGCCAAGCGGACCGGGACTTCGGAGCTTTCTTT
-,TRBJ2-1,TRBV6-1,TRBD2,CASGGTSGAQFF,TGTGCCAGCGGAGGGACTAGCGGGGCCCAGTTCTTC
many,TRBJ2-1,TRBV12-3/TRBV12-4,-,CASSSGTHNEQFF,TGTGCCAGCAGCTCCGGGACCCACAATGAGCAGTTCTTC
many,TRBJ1-5,TRBV10-2,TRBD1,CASGGQAGNQPQHF,TGCGCCAGCGGGGGACAGGCAGGCAATCAGCCCCAGCATTTT
-,TRBJ1-4,TRBV6-1,-,CASRPTGRSNEKLFF,TGTGCCAGCAGACCAACAGGGCGAAGCAATGAAAAACTGTTTTTT
-,TRBJ1-4,TRBV11-1,-,CASSLSGTNEKLFF,TGTGCCAGCAGCTTATCCGGGACTAATGAAAAACTGTTTTTT
-,TRBJ2-2,TRBV29-1,-,CSVEPSAEIGELFF,TGCAGCGTTGAGCCCAGCGCCGAGATCGGGGAGCTGTTTTTT
once,TRBJ2-3,TRBV6-4,-,CASSERDTDTQYF,TGTGCCAGCAGTGAGCGGGACACAGATACGCAGTATTTT
many,TRBJ1-1,TRBV12-5,-,CASGPPGKTKAFF,TGTGCTAGTGGTCCTCCTGGGAAGACTAAGGCTTTCTTT
many,TRBJ2-7,TRBV12-3/TRBV12-4,TRBD2,CASSRLAATYEQYF,TGTGCCAGCAGCCGACTAGCGGCGACTTACGAGCAGTACTTC
-,TRBJ1-2,TRBV4-1,TRBD1,CASSHQGDGGNYGYTF,TGCGCCAGCAGCCATCAGGGGGATGGGGGGAACTATGGCTACACCTTC
many,TRBJ2-7,TRBV18,-,CASSPPMGMSYEQYF,TGTGCCAGCTCACCCCCCATGGGGATGAGCTACGAGCAGTACTTC
-,TRBJ2-5,TRBV4-1,-,CASSAVQQYIRETQYF,TGCGCCAGCAGCGCAGTGCAGCAGTATATCAGAGAGACCCAGTACTTC
many,TRBJ1-1,TRBV5-1,-,CASSSWRGNTEAFF,TGCGCCAGCAGCTCGTGGAGGGGGAACACTGAAGCTTTCTTT
many,TRBJ1-3,TRBV15,-,CATSSRVSGNTIYF,TGTGCCACCAGCAGCAGGGTCTCTGGAAACACCATATATTTT
-,TRBJ2-2,TRBV2,TRBD2,CASTRGGRRGTGERFF,TGTGCCAGTACTCGGGGCGGGAGGAGGGGCACCGGGGAGCGGTTTTTT
-,TRBJ2-1,TRBV12-3/TRBV12-4,TRBD2,CAGSLRLAGEVKQFF,TGTGCCGGCAGTTTGCGGCTAGCGGGAGAGGTTAAGCAGTTCTTC